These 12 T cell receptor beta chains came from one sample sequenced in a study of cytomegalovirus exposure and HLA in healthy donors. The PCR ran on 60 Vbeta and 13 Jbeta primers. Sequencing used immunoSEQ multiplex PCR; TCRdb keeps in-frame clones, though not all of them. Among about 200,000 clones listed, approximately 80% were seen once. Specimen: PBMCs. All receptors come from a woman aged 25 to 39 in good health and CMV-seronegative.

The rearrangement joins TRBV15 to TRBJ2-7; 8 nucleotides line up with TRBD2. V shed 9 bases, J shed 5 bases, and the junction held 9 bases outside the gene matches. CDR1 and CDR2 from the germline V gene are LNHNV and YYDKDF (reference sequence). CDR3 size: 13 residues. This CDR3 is CATGSGSNHEQYF. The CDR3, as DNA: TGTGCCACTGGAAGCGGGAGTAACCACGAGCAGTACTTC.

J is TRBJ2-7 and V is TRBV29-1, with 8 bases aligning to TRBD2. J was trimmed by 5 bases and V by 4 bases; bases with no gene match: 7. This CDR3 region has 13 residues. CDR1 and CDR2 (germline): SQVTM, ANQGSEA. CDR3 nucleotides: TGCAGCGTTGGAAGCGGGAGAGAAGACGAGCAGTACTTC. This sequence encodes CSVGSGREDEQYF.

CDR3 loop: CASSRGFSYNEQFF. The CDR3 DNA is TGTGCCAGCAGTCGGGGGTTCTCCTACAATGAGCAGTTCTTC. V usage is TRBV28 and J usage is TRBJ2-1, with D perhaps matching TRBD2 (6 bases). CDR3 length equals 14 residues. Germline V CDR1 and CDR2: MDHEN, SYDVKM. V lost 5 bases to trimming and J lost 0 bases, with 8 bases between them. Full variable domain (missing parts from reference TRBV28 and TRBJ2-1): DVKVTQSSRYLVKRTGEKVFLECVQDMDHENMFWYRQDPGLGLRLIYFSYDVKMKEKGDIPEGYSVSREKKERFSLILESASTNQTSMYLCASSRGFSYNEQFFGPGTRLTVL.

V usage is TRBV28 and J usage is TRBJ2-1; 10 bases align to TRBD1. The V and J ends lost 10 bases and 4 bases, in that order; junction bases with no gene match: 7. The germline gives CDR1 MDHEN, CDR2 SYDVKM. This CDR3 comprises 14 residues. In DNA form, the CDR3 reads TGTGCCACAACCCGGGACAGGGGTTACAATGAGCAGTTCTTC. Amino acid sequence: CATTRDRGYNEQFF.

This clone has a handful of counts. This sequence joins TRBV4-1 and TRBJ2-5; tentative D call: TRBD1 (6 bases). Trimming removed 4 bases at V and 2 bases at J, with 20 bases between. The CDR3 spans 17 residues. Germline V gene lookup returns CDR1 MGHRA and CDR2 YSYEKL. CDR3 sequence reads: CASSLRIGGNPQETQYF. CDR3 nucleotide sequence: TGCGCCAGCAGCCTTAGAATAGGGGGAAACCCACAAGAGACCCAGTACTTC.

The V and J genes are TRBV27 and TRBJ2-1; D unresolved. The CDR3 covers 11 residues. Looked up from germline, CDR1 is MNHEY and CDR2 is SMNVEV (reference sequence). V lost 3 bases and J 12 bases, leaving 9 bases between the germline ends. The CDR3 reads CASSFGVRQFF. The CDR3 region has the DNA TGTGCCAGCAGTTTTGGAGTACGGCAGTTCTTC.

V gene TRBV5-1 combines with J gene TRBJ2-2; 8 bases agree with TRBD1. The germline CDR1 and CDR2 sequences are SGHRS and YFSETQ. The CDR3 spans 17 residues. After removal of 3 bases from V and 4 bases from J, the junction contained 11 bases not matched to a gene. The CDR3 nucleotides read TGCGCCAGCAGCTACCAAGCCAGGACAGGGTTCACCGGGGAGCTGTTTTTT. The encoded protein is CASSYQARTGFTGELFF.

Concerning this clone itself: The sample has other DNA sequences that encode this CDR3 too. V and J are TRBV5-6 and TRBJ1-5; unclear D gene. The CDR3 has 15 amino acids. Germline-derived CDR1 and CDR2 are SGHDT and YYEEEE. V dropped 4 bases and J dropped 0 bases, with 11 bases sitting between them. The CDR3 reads CASSRTEYSNQPQHF. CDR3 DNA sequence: TGTGCCAGCAGCCGAACAGAGTATAGCAATCAGCCCCAGCATTTT.

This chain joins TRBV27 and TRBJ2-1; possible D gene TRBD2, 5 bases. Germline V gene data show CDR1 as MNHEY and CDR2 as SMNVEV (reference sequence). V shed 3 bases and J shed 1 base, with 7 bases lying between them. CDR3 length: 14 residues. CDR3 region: CASSLRVSYNEQFF. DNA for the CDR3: TGTGCCAGCAGTTTGAGGGTTTCCTACAATGAGCAGTTCTTC.

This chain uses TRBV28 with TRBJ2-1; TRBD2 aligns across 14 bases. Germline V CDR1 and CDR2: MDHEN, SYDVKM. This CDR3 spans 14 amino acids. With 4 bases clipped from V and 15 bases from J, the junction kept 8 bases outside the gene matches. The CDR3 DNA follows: TGTGCCAGCAGTTCCGGGACTAGCGGGAGCGCGGGGTTCTTC. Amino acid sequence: CASSSGTSGSAGFF.

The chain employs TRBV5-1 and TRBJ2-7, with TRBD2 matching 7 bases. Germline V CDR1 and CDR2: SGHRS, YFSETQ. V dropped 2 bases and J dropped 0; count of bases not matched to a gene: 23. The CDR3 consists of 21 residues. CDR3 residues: CASSFLGLSGLGGRSSYEQYF. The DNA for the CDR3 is TGCGCCAGCAGCTTTTTGGGGTTGTCTGGACTAGGTGGTAGAAGCTCCTACGAGCAGTACTTC.

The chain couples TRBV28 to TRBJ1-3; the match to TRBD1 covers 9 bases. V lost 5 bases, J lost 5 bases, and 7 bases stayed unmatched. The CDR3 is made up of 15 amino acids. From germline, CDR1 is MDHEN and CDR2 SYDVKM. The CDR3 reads CASSPNTGGRNTIYF. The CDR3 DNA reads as TGTGCCAGCAGTCCAAATACAGGGGGCCGAAACACCATATATTTT.